The 25 T cell receptor beta chains reported below all come from one sample, sequenced in a study of shared clonotypes between healthy human individuals. Clones were sequenced by immunoSEQ multiplex PCR, and TCRdb holds only the in-frame ones, with some missing. The sample comprises about 2.4 million clones, approximately 94% of which are singletons, and roughly 0.13% rests with the top ten. Sequencing was performed on naive CD4+ T cells sorted from blood. This sample's subset: CD45RA+ positively selected. Receptor source: a man aged 18 to 29 in good health.

The rearrangement uses TRBV5-1 and TRBJ1-4; TRBD1 is a possible D gene (5 bases). The CDR3 covers 14 residues. CDR1 and CDR2 (germline): SGHRS, YFSETQ. The V end was cut by 4 bases, the J end by 6 bases, with 13 bases between. CDR3 residues: CASSQGMGDEKLFF. CDR3 in DNA: TGCGCCAGCAGCCAAGGGATGGGGGATGAAAAACTGTTTTTT. The full variable domain, completed using reference TRBV5-1 and TRBJ1-4, is KAGVTQTPRYLIKTRGQQVTLSCSPISGHRSVSWYQQTPGQGLQFLFEYFSETQRNKGNFPGRFSGRQFSNSRSEMNVSTLELGDSALYLCASSQGMGDEKLFFGSGTQLSVL.

V and J are TRBV19 and TRBJ1-3, with 7 bases identical to TRBD1. Germline V lookup: CDR1 LNHDA, CDR2 SQIVND (reference sequence). The V segment lost 10 bases and the J segment 2 bases; nucleotides outside the gene matches: 5. The CDR3 loop spans 13 amino acids. The CDR3 protein is CATIDRAGNTIYF. In nucleotides, the CDR3 is TGTGCCACCATCGACAGGGCTGGAAACACCATATATTTT.

The rearrangement joins TRBV7-2 to TRBJ2-1; 13 positions agree with TRBD2. This CDR3 comprises 16 residues. In germline, CDR1 is SGHTA, CDR2 FQGNSA. Trimming took 5 bases from V and 8 from J; bases not matched to a gene: 9. The CDR3 sequence: CASSIQGLAGFHEQFF. DNA of the CDR3: TGTGCCAGCAGCATCCAGGGACTAGCGGGATTCCATGAGCAGTTCTTC.

On this clone: Other DNA sequences of this sample code for an identical CDR3. The chain recombines TRBV5-1 with TRBJ1-5, with TRBD1 matching 7 bases. V gave up 0 bases and J gave up 7 bases; unmatched junction bases: 4. The CDR3 sequence is 14 residues long. Germline CDR1 SGHRS, CDR2 YFSETQ. CDR3 protein: CASSLGGGGQPQHF. In DNA, the CDR3 is TGCGCCAGCAGCTTGGGAGGGGGCGGACAGCCCCAGCATTTT.

This sequence joins TRBV7-9 and TRBJ2-5, with D possibly matching TRBD2 (5 bases). V was trimmed by 5 bases and J by 3 bases, leaving 13 bases between them. The CDR3 is 14 residues long. The V gene's germline CDR1 is SEHNR and CDR2 FQNEAQ (reference sequence). The CDR3 DNA reads as TGTGCCAGCAGCCTTATTGGACTGGAAGAGACCCAGTACTTC. The encoded protein is CASSLIGLEETQYF.

The chain is built from TRBV6-6 and TRBJ1-6; the D gene is possibly TRBD1 (6 bases). Per the germline V gene, CDR1 is MNHNY and CDR2 is SVGAGI (reference sequence). CDR3 length: 15 residues. V was clipped by 6 bases and J by 3 bases, with 12 bases between them. The CDR3 region is CASRIMDSYNSPLHF. The CDR3 DNA is TGTGCCAGCAGAATTATGGACAGCTATAATTCACCCCTCCACTTT.

This sequence joins TRBV2 and TRBJ1-3; 7 nucleotides match TRBD1. After removal of 3 bases from V and 7 bases from J, the junction contained 12 bases not matched to a gene. This CDR3 comprises 16 residues. In germline, CDR1 is SNHLY, CDR2 FYNNEI. CDR3 sequence: CASSDRRDSLGNTIYF. CDR3 sequence (DNA): TGTGCCAGCAGTGACCGTCGGGACAGCCTGGGCAACACCATATATTTT.

The genes are TRBV19 and TRBJ2-7; 8 positions match TRBD1. V trimming: 4 bases; J trimming: 9 bases; junction bases outside the gene matches: 8. Germline V lookup: CDR1 LNHDA, CDR2 SQIVND (reference sequence). The CDR3 length is 13 residues. For the CDR3, the DNA is TGTGCCAGTAGTACCGGGACAGGTGCGGCGCAGTACTTC. Its protein product is CASSTGTGAAQYF.

V is TRBV7-2 and J is TRBJ2-5; 7 positions agree with TRBD1. CDR3 size: 15 residues. With 2 bases clipped from V and 1 base from J, the junction kept 4 bases outside the gene matches. Germline values: CDR1 SGHTA, CDR2 FQGNSA. Written as DNA, the CDR3 is TGTGCCAGCAGCTTAAGGGCAGGGGGCCAAGAGACCCAGTACTTC. Protein: CASSLRAGGQETQYF.

The V and J genes are TRBV7-8 and TRBJ2-5, with D possibly TRBD1 on 5 matching bases. Germline loops: CDR1 SGHVS, CDR2 FQNEAQ. The CDR3 length is 16 residues. Trimming pared 3 bases from V and 2 bases from J, leaving 16 bases between. The CDR3 DNA sequence: TGTGCCAGCAGCTTCCCAATGTTTGGGGCGCAAGAGACCCAGTACTTC. Its protein is CASSFPMFGAQETQYF.

This clone has only one observation. This chain joins TRBV5-5 and TRBJ1-2; D remains unclear. Germline V lookup: CDR1 SGHKS, CDR2 YYEKEE (reference sequence). The CDR3 consists of 15 residues. Trimming removed 0 bases at V and 8 bases at J, with 17 bases between. CDR3 bases: TGTGCCAGCAGCTTGGCCTACAAGGACCCTCGGGGCTACACCTTC. It translates to CASSLAYKDPRGYTF.

This clone was seen a single time. This chain uses TRBV19 with TRBJ2-3, with 9 bases identical to TRBD2. V lost 3 bases and J lost 1; bases outside the gene matches: 8. Germline V gene sequence: CDR1 LNHDA, CDR2 SQIVND (reference sequence). CDR3 length: 17 amino acids. The CDR3 region has the DNA TGTGCCAGTAGTATGGGGCTAGCGGGATGGGGCACAGATACGCAGTATTTT. It translates to CASSMGLAGWGTDTQYF.

The gene calls are TRBV6-4 and TRBJ2-7; D ambiguous. The V end was cut by 8 bases, the J end by 2 bases, with 19 bases between. The germline V gene has CDR1 MRHNA and CDR2 SNTAGT. The CDR3 is 15 residues long. CDR3: CASLRRAKPPYEQYF. The CDR3, as DNA: TGTGCCAGCCTCCGAAGGGCTAAACCCCCCTACGAGCAGTACTTC.

The chain links TRBV6-1 to TRBJ1-6, with D uncertain. V gave up 4 bases and J gave up 9 bases, with 7 bases separating them. Germline CDR1 is MNHNS and CDR2 is SASEGT. The CDR3 has 12 residues. CDR3 DNA: TGTGCCAGCAGTGCGGACTCTTCACCCCTCCACTTT. It yields the protein CASSADSSPLHF.

The sample holds a few counts of this clone. V is TRBV5-1 and J is TRBJ1-1; TRBD1 agrees at 9 bases. V gave up 3 bases and J gave up 5 bases; unmatched junction bases: 5. The CDR3 contains 14 residues. The germline CDR1 and CDR2 sequences are SGHRS and YFSETQ. The CDR3 here is CASSWTGVGTEAFF. The CDR3 coding sequence is TGCGCCAGCAGCTGGACAGGGGTAGGAACTGAAGCTTTCTTT.

This sequence joins TRBV11-2 and TRBJ2-7; TRBD1 matches 9 bases. Trimming cost V 5 bases and J 1 base; bases outside gene matches: 6. The germline CDR1 and CDR2 sequences are SGHAT and FQNNGV. This CDR3 comprises 15 residues. CDR3 region: CASSTGQGPSYEQYF. The CDR3 DNA reads as TGTGCCAGCAGCACCGGACAGGGGCCTTCCTACGAGCAGTACTTC.

V gene TRBV11-3 combines with J gene TRBJ2-3; 8 bases agree with TRBD2. The CDR3 totals 12 residues. CDR1 and CDR2 from the germline V gene are SGHNT and YENEEA. V lost 6 bases to trimming and J lost 9 bases; unmatched junction nucleotides: 5. CDR3 bases: TGTGCCAGCAGGGCCGGGGGGGACACGCAGTATTTT. This codes for CASRAGGDTQYF.

The rearrangement joins TRBV5-6 to TRBJ2-4, with no clear D. Germline CDR1 is SGHDT and CDR2 is YYEEEE. Trimming left V 5 bases short and J 0 bases short, with 12 bases between. CDR3 size: 15 residues. The CDR3 reads CASSPAQIAKNIQYF. The CDR3 DNA reads TGTGCCAGCAGTCCCGCCCAAATAGCCAAAAACATTCAGTACTTC.

The chain couples TRBV7-2 to TRBJ2-3; the D gene is possibly TRBD1 (6 bases). Deletions cut 4 bases from V and 1 base from J, with 18 bases between. This CDR3 has 17 amino acids. CDR1 is SGHTA, CDR2 FQGNSA, per germline. The CDR3 reads CASSSSGVRIGTDTQYF. The DNA for the CDR3 is TGTGCCAGCAGCTCATCAGGGGTAAGGATTGGCACAGATACGCAGTATTTT.

Concerning this clone: This sample also contains other DNA sequences that code for the same CDR3. The chain has TRBV30 and TRBJ2-7; the D is unclear. With 0 bases removed from V and 3 bases from J, the gap between germline ends came to 6 bases. CDR1 and CDR2 from the germline V gene are GTSNPN and SVGIG (reference sequence). The CDR3 is made up of 12 amino acids. CDR3 nucleotides: TGTGCCTGGAGTGTTCTTGGCTACGAGCAGTACTTC. Protein sequence: CAWSVLGYEQYF.

The rearrangement uses TRBV10-3 and TRBJ1-6; 9 bases agree with TRBD1. Germline CDR1 and CDR2: ENHRY and SYGVKD. This CDR3 is built from 16 residues. The V gene end was trimmed by 0 bases and the J gene end by 7 bases; junction bases not matched to a gene: 4. The CDR3 region is CAISESGGQGNSPLHF. The CDR3 region has the DNA TGTGCCATCAGTGAGTCGGGTGGACAGGGGAATTCACCCCTCCACTTT.

This clone was seen more than once but under ten times. The gene calls are TRBV11-2 and TRBJ1-6, with D perhaps matching TRBD1 (5 bases). This CDR3 spans 14 amino acids. V dropped 7 bases and J dropped 5 bases, with 12 bases sitting between them. Germline V CDR1 and CDR2: SGHAT, FQNNGV. The DNA of the CDR3 is TGTGCCAGCACCGTCGGGGCGGATAATTCACCCCTCCACTTT. Protein sequence: CASTVGADNSPLHF.

The chain recombines TRBV19 with TRBJ2-3; D is possibly TRBD2 (6 bases). Per the germline V gene, CDR1 is LNHDA and CDR2 is SQIVND (reference sequence). Trimming took 6 bases from V and 5 from J, leaving 18 bases between them. The CDR3 contains 15 residues. CDR3 DNA sequence: TGTGCCAGTAGAGCCCGGGACTGGCCTAAAGATACGCAGTATTTT. Protein sequence: CASRARDWPKDTQYF.

V usage is TRBV30 and J usage is TRBJ2-5, with 8 bases aligning to TRBD1. Gene TRBJ2-7 matches the end of the DNA better, so the J call may be wrong. Per the germline V gene, CDR1 is GTSNPN and CDR2 is SVGIG (reference sequence). The CDR3 loop spans 13 amino acids. CDR3 amino acids: CAGAADRVREQYF. The CDR3 DNA reads TGTGCAGGGGCCGCGGACAGGGTGCGCGAGCAGTACTTC.

The V call is TRBV11-2, the J call TRBJ1-1; no definite D call. Per germline, CDR1 SGHAT and CDR2 FQNNGV. The CDR3 covers 12 residues. Trimming took off 6 bases at V and 9 bases at J, with 14 bases between the two ends. CDR3 amino acids: CASRPIDPKAFF. DNA for the CDR3: TGTGCCAGCAGACCAATAGACCCAAAAGCTTTCTTT.